The 2 T cell receptor beta chains presented below share a single source sample, sequenced in a study of Tregs in tolerant kidney transplant recipients. Measured with immunoSEQ multiplex PCR; TCRdb has only the in-frame clones, and not every one. The sample consists of 200,000 to 300,000 clones, more than 65% of them appearing once. Sequences were obtained from CD4+ T cells from blood. The receptors were gathered from a human donor in good health.

This chain connects TRBV7-3 to TRBJ2-5; 8 nucleotides line up with TRBD1. Germline CDR1 and CDR2: SGHTA and FQGTGA. Trimming took 5 bases from V and 5 from J; bases not matched to a gene: 10. CDR3 size: 15 residues. CDR3 residues: CASSAIRGRAETQYF. The CDR3 DNA is TGTGCCAGCAGCGCAATCAGGGGGCGGGCCGAGACCCAGTACTTC. The complete variable domain, with remaining parts taken from reference TRBV7-3 and TRBJ2-5, reads GAGVSQTPSNKVTEKGKYVELRCDPISGHTALYWYRQSLGQGPEFLIYFQGTGAADDSGLPNDRFFAVRPEGSVSTLKIQRTERGDSAVYLCASSAIRGRAETQYFGPGTRLLVL.

The chain links TRBV7-9 to TRBJ2-5; 9 nucleotides match TRBD1. In germline, CDR1 is SEHNR, CDR2 FQNEAQ (reference sequence). J gave up 1 base and V 1 base, and 1 base lay outside the gene matches. The CDR3 has 15 residues. The CDR3 DNA sequence: TGTGCCAGCAGCTTAGGGGACAGGGCCCAAGAGACCCAGTACTTC. It translates to CASSLGDRAQETQYF.